This TCR beta chain was identified during a study of T cell responses to AZD1222 COVID-19 vaccine. Profiled with immunoSEQ multiplex PCR; TCRdb holds only in-frame clones, not every one. The sample lists approximately 150,000 clones, roughly 89% seen once, with 0.95% to 1.1% in the top ten. Trimming removed 5 bases from V and 3 bases from J; junction bases left unmatched: 9. The CDR3 sequence is 16 residues long. The germline V gene has CDR1 SGHAT and CDR2 FQNNGV. To note about this clone: Its cognate antigen is unknown.

Findings of the study overall: There were mostly white British donors and more females than males, and clonal diversity was possibly underestimated. Vaccine-related CD4 TCRs covered spike, predominating at 160-218 and 743-854. The number of AZD1222 recipients seropositive at baseline was only 5 to 7. Sampled repertoires all dated from after the peak T cell response.

This chain links TRBV11-2 with TRBJ2-3, with 9 positions matching TRBD2. This TCR was recovered from an adult who received the AZD1222 COVID-19 vaccine. Sample: peripheral blood, taken 28 days after the second AZD1222 dose. DNA for the CDR3: TGTGCCAGCAGCCTTCTCCTTGGACTAGCGACAGATACGCAGTATTTT. Its translation: CASSLLLGLATDTQYF.